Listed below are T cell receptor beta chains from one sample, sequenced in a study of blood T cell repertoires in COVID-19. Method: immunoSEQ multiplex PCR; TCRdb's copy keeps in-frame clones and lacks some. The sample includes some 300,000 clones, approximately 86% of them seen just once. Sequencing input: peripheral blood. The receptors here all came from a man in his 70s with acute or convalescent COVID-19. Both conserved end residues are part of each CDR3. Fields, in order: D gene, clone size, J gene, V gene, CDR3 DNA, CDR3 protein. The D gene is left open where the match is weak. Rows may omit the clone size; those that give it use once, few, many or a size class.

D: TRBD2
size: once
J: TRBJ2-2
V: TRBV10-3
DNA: TGTGCCATCAGGACCGGGACTAGCGGGACCGGGGAGCTGTTTTTT
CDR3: CAIRTGTSGTGELFF

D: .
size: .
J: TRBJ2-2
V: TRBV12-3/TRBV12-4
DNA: TGTGCCGCCCAGGGTACCGGGGAGCTGTTTTTT
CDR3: CAAQGTGELFF

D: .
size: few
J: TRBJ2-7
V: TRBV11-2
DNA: TGTGCCAGCAGCTTAGTCGGGCCAGGGCTCGGTCGTAGCGAGCAGTACTTC
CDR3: CASSLVGPGLGRSEQYF

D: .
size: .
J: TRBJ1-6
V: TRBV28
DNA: TGTGCCAGCTTTTCCAGGAATTCACCCCTCCACTTT
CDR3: CASFSRNSPLHF

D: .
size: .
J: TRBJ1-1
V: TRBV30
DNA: TGTGCCTGGAGTGCCCTACTTACTGAAGCTTTCTTT
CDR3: CAWSALLTEAFF

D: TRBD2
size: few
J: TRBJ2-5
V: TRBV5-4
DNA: TGTGCCAGCAGTTCCCGGACTAGCGGGGGTGAGACCCAGTACTTC
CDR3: CASSSRTSGGETQYF

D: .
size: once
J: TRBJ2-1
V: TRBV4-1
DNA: TGCGCCAGCAGCCAAGATCCGGGGAGTTGGGTCAATGAGCAGTTCTTC
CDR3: CASSQDPGSWVNEQFF

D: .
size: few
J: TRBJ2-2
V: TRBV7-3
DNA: TGTGCCAGCAGCTCTGGACAAAACACCGGGGAGCTGTTTTTT
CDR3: CASSSGQNTGELFF

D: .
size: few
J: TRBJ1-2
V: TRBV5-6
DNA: TGTGCCAGCAGCTTCGGACAGTTTAACTATGGCTACACCTTC
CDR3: CASSFGQFNYGYTF

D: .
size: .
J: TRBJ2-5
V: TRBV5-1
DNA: TGCGCCAGCAGCTTGGAGGGCAGGGCCGTCCAAGAGACCCAGTACTTC
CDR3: CASSLEGRAVQETQYF

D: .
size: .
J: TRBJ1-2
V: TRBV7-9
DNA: TGTGCCAGCAGCCAAAACCAGGGTGGCTACACCTTC
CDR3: CASSQNQGGYTF

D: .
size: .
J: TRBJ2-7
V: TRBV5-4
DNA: TGTGCCAGCAGCCCGAGAGGGAGATACGAGCAGTACTTC
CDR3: CASSPRGRYEQYF

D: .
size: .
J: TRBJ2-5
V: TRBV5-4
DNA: TGTGCCAGCAGCCGGGATGTAGAGACCCAGTACTTC
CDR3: CASSRDVETQYF

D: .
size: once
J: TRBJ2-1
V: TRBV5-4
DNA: TGTGCAGTTCTCTCCAGCGGGCGGTACAATGAGCAGTTCTTC
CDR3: CAVLSSGRYNEQFF

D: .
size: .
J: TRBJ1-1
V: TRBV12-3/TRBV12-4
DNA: TGTGCCAGCAGCATGAGGGACACTGAAGCTTTCTTT
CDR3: CASSMRDTEAFF

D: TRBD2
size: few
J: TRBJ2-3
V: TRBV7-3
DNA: TGTGCCAGCAGCTCACTAGCGGGTGGTGATACGCAGTATTTT
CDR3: CASSSLAGGDTQYF

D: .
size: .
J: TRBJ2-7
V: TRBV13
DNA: TGTGCCAGCAGCGCACCACTGGACAGACTACCCTACGAGCAGTACTTC
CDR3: CASSAPLDRLPYEQYF

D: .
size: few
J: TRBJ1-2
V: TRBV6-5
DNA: TGTGCCAGCAGCCCCGGGGGGGTTCGCTATGGCTACACCTTC
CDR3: CASSPGGVRYGYTF

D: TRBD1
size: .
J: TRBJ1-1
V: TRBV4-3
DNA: TGCGCCAGCAGCCAAAACAGGGGGAGGACTGAAGCTTTCTTT
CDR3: CASSQNRGRTEAFF

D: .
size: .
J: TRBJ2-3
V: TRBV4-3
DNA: TGCGCCAGCAGCCAAGATCGGGGCGGGATGACAGATACGCAGTATTTT
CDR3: CASSQDRGGMTDTQYF

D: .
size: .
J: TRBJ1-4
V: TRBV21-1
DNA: TGCAAGCCGCCACGAGGGTTAACTAATGAAAAACTGTTTTTT
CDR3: CKPPRGLTNEKLFF

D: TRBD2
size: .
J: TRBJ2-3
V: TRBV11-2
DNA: TGTGCCAGCAGCAAGCTAGCGGGGGGGAGCACAGATACGCAGTATTTT
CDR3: CASSKLAGGSTDTQYF

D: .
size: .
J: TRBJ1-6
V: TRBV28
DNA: TGTGCCAGCAGTTTACAGGGTCCCTATAATTCACCCCTCCACTTT
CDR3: CASSLQGPYNSPLHF

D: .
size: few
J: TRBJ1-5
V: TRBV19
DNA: TGTGCCAGTAACCGGGCCGGGGATAGCAATCAGCCCCAGCATTTT
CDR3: CASNRAGDSNQPQHF

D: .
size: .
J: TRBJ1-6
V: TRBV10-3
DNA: TGTGCCATCAGAGAAACCGACGCGGGGAATTCACCCCTCCACTTT
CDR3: CAIRETDAGNSPLHF

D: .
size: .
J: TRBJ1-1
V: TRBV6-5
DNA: TGTGCCAGCAGGCTCGATCGGCGGGGGAACACTGAAGCTTTCTTT
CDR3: CASRLDRRGNTEAFF

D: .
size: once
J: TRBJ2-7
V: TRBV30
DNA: TGTGCCTGCCCCATCGGGAACAGCGCGGAGCAGTACTTC
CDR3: CACPIGNSAEQYF

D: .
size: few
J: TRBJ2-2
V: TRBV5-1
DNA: TGCGCCAGCAGCTCTGGACAGACGAACACCGGGGAGCTGTTTTTT
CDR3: CASSSGQTNTGELFF

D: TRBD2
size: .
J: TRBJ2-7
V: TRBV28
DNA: TGTGCCAGTCAGGGGACTAGCGGGAGATACGAGCAGTACTTC
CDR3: CASQGTSGRYEQYF

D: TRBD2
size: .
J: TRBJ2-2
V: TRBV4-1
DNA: TGCGCCAGCAGCCAAAAAAGCGGGGGTATGATAACTTCGAACACCGGGGAGCTGTTTTTT
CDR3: CASSQKSGGMITSNTGELFF

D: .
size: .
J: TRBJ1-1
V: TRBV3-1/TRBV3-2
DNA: TGTGCCAGCAGCCTTCCCCCCGTCGGGGGTTCTTATAACACTGAAGCTTTCTTT
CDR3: CASSLPPVGGSYNTEAFF

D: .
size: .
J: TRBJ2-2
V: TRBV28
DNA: TGTGCCAGCAGTTTAAGGACTCCCAACACCGGGGAGCTGTTTTTT
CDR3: CASSLRTPNTGELFF

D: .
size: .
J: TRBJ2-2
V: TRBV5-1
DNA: TGCGCCAGCAGCGATGTGGGAGGCAGCAACACCGGGGAGCTGTTTTTT
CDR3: CASSDVGGSNTGELFF

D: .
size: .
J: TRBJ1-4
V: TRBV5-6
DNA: TGTGCCAGCAGCTTGGCGGGATTTAATGAAAAACTGTTTTTT
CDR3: CASSLAGFNEKLFF

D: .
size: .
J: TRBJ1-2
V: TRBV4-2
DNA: TGTGCCAGCAGCCAAGAAGGAGGGGCTAGGGACTATGGCTACACCTTC
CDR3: CASSQEGGARDYGYTF

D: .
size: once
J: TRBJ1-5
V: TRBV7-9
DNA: TGTGCCAGCAGCTCCTCGAACGGGGATCAGCCCCAGCATTTT
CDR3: CASSSSNGDQPQHF

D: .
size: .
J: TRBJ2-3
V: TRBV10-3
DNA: TGTGCCATCAGCGCGTCAATTGAAGATACGCAGTATTTT
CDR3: CAISASIEDTQYF

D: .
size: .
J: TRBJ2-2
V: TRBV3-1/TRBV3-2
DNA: TGTGCCAGCAGCCAGCCGGGACACCGAACTACCGGGGAGCTGTTTTTT
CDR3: CASSQPGHRTTGELFF

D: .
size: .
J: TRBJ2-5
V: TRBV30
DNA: TGTGCCTGGAGACAGGTGGAAGGGACCCAGTACTTC
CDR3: CAWRQVEGTQYF

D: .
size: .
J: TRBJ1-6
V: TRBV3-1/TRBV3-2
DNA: TGTGCCAGCAGCCAAGTAGGCAGGGGTAATTCACCCCTCCACTTT
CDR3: CASSQVGRGNSPLHF

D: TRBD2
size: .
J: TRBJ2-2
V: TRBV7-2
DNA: TGTGCCAGCAGCCCCCGACTAGCGAAAAACACCGGGGAGCTGTTTTTT
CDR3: CASSPRLAKNTGELFF

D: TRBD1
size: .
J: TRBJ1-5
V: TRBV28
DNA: TGTGCCAGCAGTTTCTCGGGACAGGGAAATCAGCCCCAGCATTTT
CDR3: CASSFSGQGNQPQHF

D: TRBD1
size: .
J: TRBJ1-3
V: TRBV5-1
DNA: TGCGCCAGCAGCTTGGCCGGGACAGGGGGCTTGGGGAACACCATATATTTT
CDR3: CASSLAGTGGLGNTIYF

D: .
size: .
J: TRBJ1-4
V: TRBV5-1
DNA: TGCGCCAGCAGCTTGTCCACGGGATATGAAAAACTGTTTTTT
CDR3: CASSLSTGYEKLFF

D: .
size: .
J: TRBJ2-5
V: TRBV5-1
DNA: TGCGCCAGCAGCTTGACAGTACAAGAGACCCAGTACTTC
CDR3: CASSLTVQETQYF

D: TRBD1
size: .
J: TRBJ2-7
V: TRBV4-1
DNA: TGCGCCAGCAGCCGAGGACAGGGAGACTACGAGCAGTACTTC
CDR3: CASSRGQGDYEQYF

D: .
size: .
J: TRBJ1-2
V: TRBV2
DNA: TGTGCCAGTAGGGACTGGGACGGTTCTAACTATGGCTACACCTTC
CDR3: CASRDWDGSNYGYTF

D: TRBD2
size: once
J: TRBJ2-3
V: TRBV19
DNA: TGTGCCAGTAGTAGGACTAGCGGAGGCACAGATACGCAGTATTTT
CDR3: CASSRTSGGTDTQYF

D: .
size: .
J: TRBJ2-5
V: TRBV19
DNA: TGTGCCAGTAGTATGAGGAGCAGGGCGGATCAAGAGACCCAGTACTTC
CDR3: CASSMRSRADQETQYF

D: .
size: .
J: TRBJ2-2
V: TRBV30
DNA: TGTGCCTGTAGTGGGGGGCAGGTCACCGGGGAGCTGTTTTTT
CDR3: CACSGGQVTGELFF

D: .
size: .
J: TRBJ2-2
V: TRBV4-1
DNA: TGCGCCAGCAGCCAAGGGGGCATCGGGGAGCTGTTTTTT
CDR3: CASSQGGIGELFF

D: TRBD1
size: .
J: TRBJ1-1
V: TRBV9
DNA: TGTGCCAGCAGCGCAATCCTTCCAGGGGGCGGATGGGACACTGAAGCTTTCTTT
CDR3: CASSAILPGGGWDTEAFF

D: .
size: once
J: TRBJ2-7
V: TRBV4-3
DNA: TGCGCCAGCAGCCAAGTCCACGACACCTACGAGCAGTACTTC
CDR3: CASSQVHDTYEQYF